This section outlines one TCR beta chain sequence together with its context. Its matching antigen is unknown. This sample stems from a study of identical twins. Study-level points and caveats: Recombination models fit unrelated individuals' TCR alpha sharing but underestimated twins'. Low generation probability was overrepresented in out-of-frame alpha sequences shared by twins. Cord blood's abundant beta clonotypes had fewer insertions, unlike memory repertoires.

Template switching created a universal primer site, and the cDNA included unique molecular identifiers. TCRdb ran MiXCR on the 5' RACE reads and lists one entry per CDR3 protein. The sample includes 1.5 million to 2 million distinct CDR3 sequences, roughly 35% of them seen just once. This TCR came from a newborn girl in good health. Sequencing was carried out using cord blood.

As DNA, the CDR3 is TGTGCCAGCAGTTACCGGGACGGCCTTTTCACTGAAGCTTTCTTT. Translating gives CASSYRDGLFTEAFF. The rearrangement uses TRBV6-5 and TRBJ1-1; a possible D gene is TRBD1 (5 bases). The CDR3 is made up of 15 amino acids. CDR1 and CDR2 (germline): MNHEY, SVGAGI. With 2 bases removed from V and 4 bases from J, the gap between germline ends came to 14 bases.